One T cell receptor beta chain is described in this entry. The V end lost 7 bases, the J end lost 4 bases, and 13 bases lay between the germline ends. CDR1 is SQVTM, CDR2 ANQGSEA, per germline. CDR3 length equals 12 residues. The source of the sample is a study of shared clonotypes between healthy human individuals. Clones were sequenced by immunoSEQ multiplex PCR, and TCRdb holds only the in-frame ones, with some missing. The table lists tens of thousands of clones, about 61% of them singletons. This TCR was recovered from a man younger than 40 in good health. The specimen sequenced was memory CD8+ T cells sorted from blood. Subset indicated: CD45RO+ cells pooled with CCR7-negative TemRA cells. The V gene is TRBV29-1, the J gene TRBJ2-5; no clear D. CDR3 coding DNA: TGCAGCGCGTGGGTGGTCGGAGAGACCCAGTACTTC. Translating gives CSAWVVGETQYF.